A single sample gave rise to the 5 T cell receptor beta chains below, sequenced in a study of a mutant IDH1 vaccine in newly diagnosed glioma. Antigens for these TCRs are unknown. This table comes from immunoSEQ multiplex PCR, and its TCRdb copy is limited to in-frame clones, with some not included. The table includes 40,000 or so clones, 80% to 90% detected once. Specified time point: week 5, during vaccination. Every single dose of the vaccine, 300 ug of mutant IDH1 20-mer peptide, came with topical imiquimod. This specimen consisted of PBMCs, obtained from a glioma patient whose treatment included an IDH1 peptide vaccine. The receptors were gathered from a man between 35 and 55 years old with glioma.

CDR3 nucleotides: TGCGCCAGCAGCCAATGGGGGGGGAGCACTGAAGCTTTCTTT. Translated, it gives CASSQWGGSTEAFF. This rearrangement joins TRBV4-1 to TRBJ1-1, with TRBD1 as a possible D gene (5 bases). This CDR3 comprises 14 residues. Germline V gene lookup returns CDR1 MGHRA and CDR2 YSYEKL. Trimming pared 2 bases from V and 4 bases from J, leaving 11 bases between.

The chain links TRBV14 to TRBJ2-7, with 12 bases aligning to TRBD2. Germline CDR1 SGHDN, CDR2 FVKESK. V shed 0 bases, J shed 3 bases, and the junction held 18 bases outside the gene matches. The CDR3 is made up of 21 amino acids. The CDR3 region is CASSQDIRGATSGRPSYEQYF. In nucleotides, the CDR3 is TGTGCCAGCAGCCAAGACATTCGGGGGGCAACTAGCGGGAGGCCCAGCTACGAGCAGTACTTC.

This clone was observed once. The J gene is TRBJ1-1, the V gene TRBV10-2; 8 positions match TRBD1. V dropped 5 bases and J dropped 1; count of bases not matched to a gene: 3. CDR1 WSHSY and CDR2 SAAADI come from the germline V gene. This CDR3 contains 14 residues. CDR3 loop: CASSWTGSNTEAFF. The CDR3 nucleotides are TGCGCCAGCAGTTGGACAGGGTCGAACACTGAAGCTTTCTTT.

The V and J genes are TRBV7-2 and TRBJ2-1, with D possibly TRBD2 on 6 matching bases. Trimming stripped 0 bases from V and 8 bases from J, with 14 bases between. The length of the CDR3 is 15 residues. CDR1 is SGHTA and CDR2 is FQGNSA in the germline V gene. DNA for the CDR3: TGTGCCAGCAGCTTAGCACTGGGGGGACTCTATGAGCAGTTCTTC. Translating it yields CASSLALGGLYEQFF. The full variable domain, with the rest looked up from reference TRBV7-2 and TRBJ2-1, is GAGVSQSPSNKVTEKGKDVELRCDPISGHTALYWYRQSLGQGLEFLIYFQGNSAPDKSGLPSDRFSAERTGGSVSTLTIQRTQQEDSAVYLCASSLALGGLYEQFFGPGTRLTVL.

J is TRBJ2-4 and V is TRBV18, with D perhaps TRBD1 or TRBD2 (5 bases each). Per the germline V gene, CDR1 is KGHSH and CDR2 is LQKENI. CDR3 length: 16 amino acids. V lost 6 bases to trimming and J lost 0 bases, with 15 bases between them. CDR3 region: CASSLGVGLAKNIQYF. The CDR3 DNA follows: TGTGCCAGCTCCCTGGGGGTCGGCCTAGCCAAAAACATTCAGTACTTC. Full variable domain (remainder filled in from reference TRBV18 and TRBJ2-4): NAGVMQNPRHLVRRRGQEARLRCSPMKGHSHVYWYRQLPEEGLKFMVYLQKENIIDESGMPKERFSAEFPKEGPSILRIQQVVRGDSAAYFCASSLGVGLAKNIQYFGAGTRLSVL.